Here is one TCR beta chain with its context. The antigen remains unidentified. This record belongs to a study of CD8+ T cells in alopecia areata. Study-wide results and caveats: Clonality was higher in lesional than normal scalp, especially in alopecia totalis/universalis. Mice gave a clearer picture of TCR sharing than patients did, possibly for HLA-related reasons.

This CDR3 comprises 13 residues. The germline V gene encodes CDR1 GTSNPN and CDR2 SVGIG (reference sequence). V gave up 0 bases and J gave up 2 bases, with 7 bases separating them. It was from alopecia areata patients that lesional scalp punch biopsies and peripheral blood were collected. After isolation, RNA underwent reverse transcription to generate cDNA as the sequencing template. Assay used: immunoSEQ multiplex PCR; TCRdb lists only in-frame clones, some missing. The sample has 110,000 to 150,000 clones; about three fifths are singletons. The chain has TRBV30 and TRBJ2-5; D is unclear. The starting material was CD4+ T cells sorted from blood, obtained at week 0. This sequence originates from a human donor with alopecia areata. For the CDR3, the DNA is TGTGCCTGGAGTGTACGGTTACAAGAGACCCAGTACTTC. This codes for CAWSVRLQETQYF.